The 13 T cell receptor beta chains presented below share a single source sample, sequenced in a study of shared clonotypes between healthy human individuals. Method: immunoSEQ multiplex PCR; TCRdb's copy keeps in-frame clones and lacks some. This sample yields 740,000 or so clones, of which around four fifths are seen a single time; more than 1.5% belongs to the top ten. The sequenced sample consisted of memory CD4+ T cells sorted from blood. Regarding subset: CD45RA-negative fraction. Receptors originate from a woman in her twenties or thirties in good health.

The V call is TRBV6-5, the J call TRBJ2-7; no firm D call. CDR3 size: 13 residues. Between the trimmed V and J ends, which lost 6 bases and 6 bases, there was a span of 15 bases. CDR1 is MNHEY, CDR2 SVGAGI, per germline. The CDR3: CASSPSRRSEQYF. The CDR3 DNA reads TGTGCCAGCAGCCCCTCCCGGCGGAGCGAGCAGTACTTC.

Of note for this clone: It may be a read error: a sequence one base away is much more abundant. The J gene is TRBJ2-7, the V gene TRBV6-1; 9 nucleotides align to TRBD1. Germline V gene lookup returns CDR1 MNHNS and CDR2 SASEGT. The CDR3 length is 15 residues. CDR3 residues: CVSRGGQGKSYEQYF. The CDR3 bases are TGTGTCAGCAGAGGGGGACAGGGTAAATCCTACGAGCAGTACTTC.

The J gene is TRBJ2-5, the V gene TRBV11-1; D is unresolved. The CDR3 spans 14 residues. Deletions cut 4 bases from V and 3 bases from J, with 12 bases between. The germline CDR1 and CDR2 sequences are SGHAT and FQDESV (reference sequence). CDR3 loop: CASSSVTGEETQYF. The CDR3 DNA reads as TGTGCCAGCAGCTCGGTGACTGGAGAAGAGACCCAGTACTTC.

The J gene is TRBJ2-3, the V gene TRBV7-9, with D perhaps given as TRBD1 or TRBD2 (6 bases each). V was cut by 0 bases and J by 5 bases, with 18 bases left in between. This CDR3 region has 17 residues. Germline CDR1 is SEHNR and CDR2 is FQNEAQ (reference sequence). The CDR3 nucleotides are TGTGCCAGCAGCTTAGCGCAGGGGACTCCCGGGGGAGATACGCAGTATTTT. It is translated as CASSLAQGTPGGDTQYF.

This chain joins TRBV9 and TRBJ1-2, with D perhaps TRBD1 (5 bases). Deletions cut 0 bases from V and 5 bases from J, with 11 bases between. Germline V gives CDR1 SGDLS, CDR2 YYNGEE. The CDR3 runs 14 residues. CDR3 in amino acids: CASSVDHRSYGYTF. The DNA of the CDR3 is TGTGCCAGCAGCGTAGATCACAGGAGTTATGGCTACACCTTC.

The CDR3 reads CASSLGGKGLFF. The CDR3 DNA reads TGTGCCAGCAGTTTGGGGGGGAAGGGACTGTTTTTT. This chain uses TRBV28 with TRBJ2-2, with TRBD2 matching over 7 bases. The CDR3 is 12 residues long. V lost 3 bases and J lost 14; bases outside the gene matches: 6. Germline V gene lookup returns CDR1 MDHEN and CDR2 SYDVKM.

This clone was seen just once. The chain combines TRBV2 with TRBJ2-5, with D perhaps TRBD1 (6 bases). Germline assignment: CDR1 SNHLY and CDR2 FYNNEI. The V end lost 5 bases, the J end lost 5 bases, and 12 bases lay between the germline ends. The CDR3 contains 13 residues. Here the CDR3 reads CASSHREGETQYF. CDR3 in DNA: TGTGCCAGCAGTCACAGGGAAGGGGAGACCCAGTACTTC. Full variable domain (missing parts from reference TRBV2 and TRBJ2-5): EPEVTQTPSHQVTQMGQEVILRCVPISNHLYFYWYRQILGQKVEFLVSFYNNEISEKSEIFDDQFSVERPDGSNFTLKIRSTKLEDSAMYFCASSHREGETQYFGPGTRLLVL.

The chain combines TRBV2 with TRBJ2-7; 10 nucleotides match TRBD2. Losses at the gene ends were 0 bases for V and 5 bases for J; bases not matched to a gene: 4. The CDR3 runs to 15 residues. Germline CDR1 and CDR2: SNHLY and FYNNEI. Here the CDR3 reads CASSEAASGRNEQYF. The DNA of the CDR3 is TGTGCCAGCAGTGAAGCGGCTAGCGGGAGAAACGAGCAGTACTTC.

The V and J genes are TRBV10-3 and TRBJ2-1; TRBD2 matches 8 bases. The CDR3 length is 16 residues. V trimming: 2 bases; J trimming: 8 bases; junction bases outside the gene matches: 11. CDR1 and CDR2 from the germline V gene are ENHRY and SYGVKD. CDR3: CAISEPSGTRVDEQFF. For the CDR3, the DNA is TGTGCCATCAGTGAGCCATCCGGGACTAGGGTGGATGAGCAGTTCTTC.

This rearrangement joins TRBV10-3 to TRBJ1-5, with no clear D. The CDR3 is made up of 13 amino acids. Germline V CDR1 and CDR2: ENHRY, SYGVKD. The ends were cut back, 11 bases at V and 2 bases at J, with 13 bases in the middle. For the CDR3, the DNA is TGTGCCGCCACCCCCGGGGGCAATCAGCCCCAGCATTTT. It translates to CAATPGGNQPQHF.

This clone was picked up a small number of times. This chain joins TRBV19 and TRBJ1-4; D is ambiguous. Germline V CDR1 and CDR2: LNHDA, SQIVND (reference sequence). This CDR3 has 14 amino acids. Trimming removed 5 bases at V and 6 bases at J, with 13 bases between. CDR3 bases: TGTGCCAGTAGTGAACAGAGTCTTGATGAAAAACTGTTTTTT. It encodes CASSEQSLDEKLFF.

The J gene is TRBJ1-2, the V gene TRBV11-2; D is possibly TRBD1 (6 bases). Germline CDR1 SGHAT, CDR2 FQNNGV. There are 14 residues in the CDR3. Trimming cost V 5 bases and J 4 bases, with 14 bases left between them. The CDR3 is CASSPSRGIYGYTF. The CDR3 bases are TGTGCCAGCAGCCCCAGCAGGGGAATCTATGGCTACACCTTC.

This chain uses TRBV5-1 with TRBJ2-7; 12 bases agree with TRBD1. In germline, CDR1 is SGHRS, CDR2 YFSETQ. This CDR3 comprises 15 residues. V was clipped by 3 bases and J by 4 bases; unmatched bases: 5. CDR3 amino acids: CASSWGQGAGYEQYF. DNA for the CDR3: TGCGCCAGCAGCTGGGGACAGGGGGCAGGATACGAGCAGTACTTC.